This is a list of T cell receptor beta chains from one sample in a study of shared clonotypes between healthy human individuals. Repertoires were generated with immunoSEQ multiplex PCR, while TCRdb's copy carries only in-frame clones and drops some. The profile shows 950,000 to 1,100,000 clones, 60% to 80% of them singletons. The sequencing sample was made of memory CD4+ T cells sorted from blood. All receptors derive from a man younger than 35 in good health. CDR3s include the opening cysteine and the closing phenylalanine or tryptophan. D genes are given only for firm matches. Not every row has a clone size; where given, it reads once, few, many or a size class.

TGTGCCAGCAGTTACTCGCCAGAGTTGAGAGAAAAGCTGTTTTTT,CASSYSPELREKLFF,.,.,TRBV6-5,TRBJ1-4
TGCGCCAGCAGCCCTTCATCGGGGGGCTTGAACACTGAAGCTTTCTTT,CASSPSSGGLNTEAFF,.,.,TRBV5-1,TRBJ1-1
TGCAGCGTTTGTCACGCTGTCACTGAGAAAGCTTTCTTT,CSVCHAVTEKAFF,.,.,TRBV29-1,TRBJ1-1
TGTGCCAGCAGTGAAGTGAGGGTAGGGGAGACCCAGTACTTC,CASSEVRVGETQYF,.,.,TRBV2,TRBJ2-5
TGTGCCAGCAGTGATGAGGGGAGCGGGCCCCAAGAGACCCAGTACTTC,CASSDEGSGPQETQYF,.,.,TRBV2,TRBJ2-5
TGTGCCAGCAGCTTAGACGGAGGCTACGAGCAGTACTTC,CASSLDGGYEQYF,.,once,TRBV7-6,TRBJ2-7
TGTGCCAGCAGCATAGGTACTTTCGCAACTAATGAAAAACTGTTTTTT,CASSIGTFATNEKLFF,.,.,TRBV5-5,TRBJ1-4
TGTGCCAGCAGCCAAGAGTCTGGAAACACCATATATTTT,CASSQESGNTIYF,.,once,TRBV4-2,TRBJ1-3
TGTGCCAGCAGCTTCCCGGGACAGGGAAGAGAGGAGCTGTTTTTT,CASSFPGQGREELFF,TRBD1,.,TRBV5-4,TRBJ2-2
TGTGCCAGCAGTTACTCTTACAACACCGGGGAGCTGTTTTTT,CASSYSYNTGELFF,.,.,TRBV6-5,TRBJ2-2
TGTGCCAGCTCACCGCGACAGGGGGTCTACGAGCAGTACTTC,CASSPRQGVYEQYF,TRBD1,.,TRBV18,TRBJ2-7
TGTGCCAGCAGCCAAGATCTCGGGGGTTTTGGTGGCTACACCTTC,CASSQDLGGFGGYTF,.,once,TRBV4-2,TRBJ1-2
TGTGCCAGCAGCTTAGCTGCGGGAGGGAGCACAGATACGCAGTATTTT,CASSLAAGGSTDTQYF,TRBD2,.,TRBV7-2,TRBJ2-3
TGTGCCATCAGTGGGGGGGAAAACACCATCTACGAGCAGTACTTC,CAISGGENTIYEQYF,.,once,TRBV10-3,TRBJ2-7
TGTGCCAGCTCACCACCGCTACAGGGCCAAAGCTACGAGCAGTACTTC,CASSPPLQGQSYEQYF,.,.,TRBV18,TRBJ2-7
TGTGCCTGGAGTCCGGGACCGATCTATGGCTACACCTTC,CAWSPGPIYGYTF,.,.,TRBV30,TRBJ1-2
TGCGCCAGCAGCTTGGCAGGGGATGACAATCAGCCCCAGCATTTT,CASSLAGDDNQPQHF,.,.,TRBV5-1,TRBJ1-5
TGCGCCAGCAGCCAAGATTTGGATGAAAAACTGTTTTTT,CASSQDLDEKLFF,.,.,TRBV4-3,TRBJ1-4
TGTGCCAGCAGCACTCCCGGACAGGGGTATAACGAGCAGTACTTC,CASSTPGQGYNEQYF,TRBD1,.,TRBV5-6,TRBJ2-7
TGTGCCAGCAGCCCCCCGGGAGGATTTACGCAGTATTTT,CASSPPGGFTQYF,TRBD2,many,TRBV7-3,TRBJ2-3
TGTGCCAGCAGTCCGAACGGGGACTATGGCTACACCTTC,CASSPNGDYGYTF,.,few,TRBV6-6,TRBJ1-2
TGTGCCAGCAGCTTGGGACTAGCGGGTGGAGATACGCAGTATTTT,CASSLGLAGGDTQYF,TRBD2,few,TRBV5-4,TRBJ2-3
TGTGCCAGCAGCTTACAGGGGGCGAGCACCGGGGAGCTGTTTTTT,CASSLQGASTGELFF,TRBD1,.,TRBV11-3,TRBJ2-2
TGTGCCAGCAGCCTACGGGGCGCAGATACGCAGTATTTT,CASSLRGADTQYF,.,.,TRBV7-2,TRBJ2-3
TGCGCCAGCAGCCTAAGCGGGGGGGCCTCCTACGAGCAGTACTTC,CASSLSGGASYEQYF,TRBD2,.,TRBV5-1,TRBJ2-7
TGTGCCAGCAGTCCAAATTACTTAGGGAGCCCCTACGAGCAGTACTTC,CASSPNYLGSPYEQYF,.,.,TRBV28,TRBJ2-7
TGCGCCAGCAGCCGAAGCCAGGGAGGCACTGAAGCTTTCTTT,CASSRSQGGTEAFF,.,few,TRBV5-1,TRBJ1-1
TGCAGCGTTGAGACCCGGGACGTGCAGTACTTC,CSVETRDVQYF,.,.,TRBV29-1,TRBJ2-5
TGTGCCAGCAGCGTGGGACTAGCGGGATCCTACGAGCAGTACTTC,CASSVGLAGSYEQYF,TRBD2,.,TRBV2,TRBJ2-7
TGTGCCAGCACCTTGAGTTCTTTTACAGATACGCAGTATTTT,CASTLSSFTDTQYF,.,.,TRBV4-2,TRBJ2-3
TGTGCCATCAGCGCCGCTGCCCGGCAGCCCCAGCATTTT,CAISAAARQPQHF,.,.,TRBV10-3,TRBJ1-5
TGTGCCAGCAGCTATGGGGGACAGGGGACCTACGAGCAGTACTTC,CASSYGGQGTYEQYF,TRBD1,.,TRBV11-2,TRBJ2-7
TGTGCCAGCAGCGTGGAGGGGTCAGAGCAGCCCCAGCATTTT,CASSVEGSEQPQHF,.,.,TRBV9,TRBJ1-5
TGTGCCAGCAGCACTCCTACTTCAATCATCGCTAACTATGGCTACACCTTC,CASSTPTSIIANYGYTF,.,.,TRBV21-1,TRBJ1-2
TGTGCCAGTAGCCAGGACGTATCTGAAAAACTGTTTTTT,CASSQDVSEKLFF,.,.,TRBV19,TRBJ1-4
TGTGCCAGCTCACTCTCGGCAGGGAGCTCCTACGAGCAGTACTTC,CASSLSAGSSYEQYF,.,few,TRBV18,TRBJ2-7
TGTGCCAGCAGTGAAGCGATGTCCTCCGGGGAGCTGTTTTTT,CASSEAMSSGELFF,.,.,TRBV6-1,TRBJ2-2
TGTGCCAGCAGCTTAGGCCGATCTCAGGGAAATCAGCCCCAGCATTTT,CASSLGRSQGNQPQHF,.,.,TRBV7-8,TRBJ1-5
TGTGCCAGCAGTCAGTACTACGAGCAGTACTTC,CASSQYYEQYF,.,.,TRBV2,TRBJ2-7
TGTGCCTGGAGGTTAACCGGGACTAGCGGGAGATTCGTGAACAATGAGCAGTTCTTC,CAWRLTGTSGRFVNNEQFF,TRBD2,.,TRBV30,TRBJ2-1
TGTGCCAGCAGTGATGCAGGGTATAATTCACCCCTCCACTTT,CASSDAGYNSPLHF,.,.,TRBV6-1,TRBJ1-6
TGTGCCAGCAGGGGGACAGGGGGCAACGAGCAGTACTTC,CASRGTGGNEQYF,TRBD1,.,TRBV2,TRBJ2-7
TGTGCCAGTAGTGACCAGATTGGGGGGGCCAACGTCCTGACTTTC,CASSDQIGGANVLTF,.,.,TRBV19,TRBJ2-6
TGTGCCAGTATCTCCAACACCTACGAGCAGTACTTC,CASISNTYEQYF,.,.,TRBV19,TRBJ2-7
TGTGCCAGCAGCTTAGGGGGAGGTGGGGCTAACTATGGCTACACCTTC,CASSLGGGGANYGYTF,.,once,TRBV7-8,TRBJ1-2
TGTGCCAGCAGTTTTACGGGACAGGGCCCAGAGGGCTACACCTTC,CASSFTGQGPEGYTF,TRBD1,.,TRBV6-1,TRBJ1-2
TGTGCCAGCAGTTACTCGGGCCGGGGGGACTATGGCTACACCTTC,CASSYSGRGDYGYTF,.,.,TRBV6-5,TRBJ1-2
TGTGCCAGCAGCCCCCAGATGCGGGGCAGGCGCGGCCGGAGTGAAAAACTGTTTTTT,CASSPQMRGRRGRSEKLFF,.,.,TRBV11-2,TRBJ1-4
TGTGCCAGCAGTTTGGGCGTTCCCCTCTACGAGCAGTACTTC,CASSLGVPLYEQYF,.,few,TRBV27,TRBJ2-7
TGTGCCAGCAGCGATATCCCCCTCTCCGGGACAGGTTTGGGCAACACCATATATTTT,CASSDIPLSGTGLGNTIYF,TRBD1,.,TRBV2,TRBJ1-3
TGTGCCAGCTCACCACAGGGACAAACTGTGGGTGGGTCTGAAGCTTTCTTT,CASSPQGQTVGGSEAFF,.,once,TRBV18,TRBJ1-1
TGTGCCAGCAGCTTTCAGGGACTAGCGGGAGGGCCCGAGCAGTACTTC,CASSFQGLAGGPEQYF,TRBD2,.,TRBV5-4,TRBJ2-7
TGTGCCAGCAGCTTGGTATCCAATTCACCCCTCCACTTT,CASSLVSNSPLHF,.,few,TRBV5-5,TRBJ1-6
TGTGCCAGCAGATTAGAGGCGAAACGCACAGATACGCAGTATTTT,CASRLEAKRTDTQYF,.,.,TRBV7-2,TRBJ2-3
TGTGCCTGGAGTGTAGGGGGGGGCAGCACAGATACGCAGTATTTT,CAWSVGGGSTDTQYF,.,.,TRBV30,TRBJ2-3
TGTGCCAGCAGTTCTTGGGGCTCTGGGGCCAACGTCCTGACTTTC,CASSSWGSGANVLTF,.,.,TRBV27,TRBJ2-6
TGTGCCAGCACCACCCGACAGACGGAGACCCAGTACTTC,CASTTRQTETQYF,.,.,TRBV11-2,TRBJ2-5
TGTGCCAGCGGGTTACTCGGGGGCGCAAAGTCCCAGTACTTC,CASGLLGGAKSQYF,.,few,TRBV7-8,TRBJ2-5
TGTGCCAGCAGCTTTGAGGGGACAAAGAACACCGGGGAGCTGTTTTTT,CASSFEGTKNTGELFF,.,.,TRBV11-2,TRBJ2-2